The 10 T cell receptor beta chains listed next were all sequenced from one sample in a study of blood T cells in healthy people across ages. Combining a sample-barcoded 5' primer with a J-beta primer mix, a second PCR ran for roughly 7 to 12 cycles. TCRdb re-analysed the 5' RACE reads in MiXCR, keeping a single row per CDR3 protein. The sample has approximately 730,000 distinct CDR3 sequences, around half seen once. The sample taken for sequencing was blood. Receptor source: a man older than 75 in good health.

CDR3 in amino acids: CSARDAARVGSYNSPLHF. The CDR3 bases are TGCAGTGCTAGAGATGCCGCCAGGGTGGGCTCCTATAATTCACCCCTCCACTTT. V usage is TRBV20-1 and J usage is TRBJ1-6; a weak D match, TRBD1 (5 bases). CDR3 length: 18 residues. V lost 0 bases and J lost 0, with 15 bases in between. Germline CDR1 is DFQATT and CDR2 is SNEGSKA (reference sequence).

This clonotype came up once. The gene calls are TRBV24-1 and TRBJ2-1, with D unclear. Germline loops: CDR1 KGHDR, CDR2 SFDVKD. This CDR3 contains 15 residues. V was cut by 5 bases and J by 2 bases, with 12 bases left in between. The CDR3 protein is CATSAGLSTYNEQFF. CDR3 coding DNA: TGTGCCACCAGTGCTGGCCTCTCCACCTACAATGAGCAGTTCTTC.

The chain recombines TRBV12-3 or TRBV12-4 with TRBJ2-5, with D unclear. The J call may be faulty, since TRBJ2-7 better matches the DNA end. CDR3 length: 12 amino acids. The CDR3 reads CASSYGQSEQYF. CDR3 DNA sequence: TGTGCCAGCAGTTATGGCCAATCCGAGCAGTACTTC.

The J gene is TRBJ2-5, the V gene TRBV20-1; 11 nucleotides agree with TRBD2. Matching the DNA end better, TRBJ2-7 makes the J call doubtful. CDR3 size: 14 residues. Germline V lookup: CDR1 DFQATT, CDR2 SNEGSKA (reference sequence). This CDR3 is CSARVGTSGYEQYF. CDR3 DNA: TGCAGTGCTAGAGTGGGGACTAGCGGATACGAGCAGTACTTC.

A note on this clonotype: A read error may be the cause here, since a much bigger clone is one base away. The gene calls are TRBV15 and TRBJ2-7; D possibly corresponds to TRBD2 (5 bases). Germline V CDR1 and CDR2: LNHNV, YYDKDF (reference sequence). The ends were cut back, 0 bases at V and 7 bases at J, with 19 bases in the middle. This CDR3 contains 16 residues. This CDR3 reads CATSREAPGDYNEQYF. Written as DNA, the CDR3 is TGTGCCACCAGCAGAGAGGCCCCCGGGGATTACAATGAGCAGTACTTC.

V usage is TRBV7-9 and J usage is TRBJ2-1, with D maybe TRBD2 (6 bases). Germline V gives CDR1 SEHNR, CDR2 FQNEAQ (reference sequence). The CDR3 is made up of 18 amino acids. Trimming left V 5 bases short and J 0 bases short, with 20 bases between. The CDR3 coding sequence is TGTGCCAGCAGCGGGCTAGCGCCATCCAACGGCTCCTACAATGAGCAGTTCTTC. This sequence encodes CASSGLAPSNGSYNEQFF.

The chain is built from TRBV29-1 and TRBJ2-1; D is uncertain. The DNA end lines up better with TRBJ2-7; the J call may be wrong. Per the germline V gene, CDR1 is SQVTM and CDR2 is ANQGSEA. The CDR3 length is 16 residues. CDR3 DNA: TGCAGCGTTGAAGGGGAACTCTTTAGCTCCTACAATGAGCAGTACTTC. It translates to CSVEGELFSSYNEQYF.

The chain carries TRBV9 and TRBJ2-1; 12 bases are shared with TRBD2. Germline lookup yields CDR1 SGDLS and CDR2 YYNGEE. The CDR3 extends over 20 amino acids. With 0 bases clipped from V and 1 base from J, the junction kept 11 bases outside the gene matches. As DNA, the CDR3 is TGTGCCAGCAGCGTAGGTCCGAGACTAGCGGGAGAGCGGTCCTACAATGAGCAGTTCTTC. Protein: CASSVGPRLAGERSYNEQFF.

The CDR3 here is CSARDRTSGRAYEQFF. The CDR3 nucleotides read TGCAGTGCTAGAGATCGAACTAGCGGGAGGGCCTATGAGCAGTTCTTC. V and J are TRBV20-1 and TRBJ2-1; 13 bases map to TRBD2. Germline loops: CDR1 DFQATT, CDR2 SNEGSKA (reference sequence). With 0 bases clipped from V and 8 bases from J, the junction kept 7 bases outside the gene matches. This CDR3 has 16 residues.

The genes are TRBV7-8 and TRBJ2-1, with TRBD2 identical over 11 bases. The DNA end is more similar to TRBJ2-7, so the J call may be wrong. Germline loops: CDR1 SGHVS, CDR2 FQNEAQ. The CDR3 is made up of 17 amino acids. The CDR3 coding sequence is TGTGCCAGCAGCCCCCCCACTAGCGGGAGCCCCTACAATGAGCAGTACTTC. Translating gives CASSPPTSGSPYNEQYF.